This entry lists 3 T cell receptor beta chains sequenced from one sample in a study of blood T cell repertoires in COVID-19. Produced via immunoSEQ multiplex PCR; TCRdb's table is partial and in-frame only. The sample carries around 64,000 clones, around 90% recorded once. The sequenced sample consisted of peripheral blood. Receptors were obtained from a human donor in a cohort sampled during active COVID-19.

The count of this clone is one. The chain is built from TRBV7-3 and TRBJ2-7; TRBD2 is a possible D gene (6 bases). V gave up 5 bases and J gave up 5 bases, with 16 bases separating them. CDR1 and CDR2 from the germline V gene are SGHTA and FQGTGA. The CDR3 length is 14 residues. The CDR3 region is CASSGGGHENEQYF. The CDR3 coding sequence is TGTGCCAGCAGCGGGGGAGGACATGAGAACGAGCAGTACTTC.

The V and J genes are TRBV19 and TRBJ2-1, with TRBD2 identical over 8 bases. V lost 7 bases, J lost 0 bases, and 8 bases stayed unmatched. Germline V CDR1 and CDR2: LNHDA, SQIVND (reference sequence). CDR3 length: 16 amino acids. The CDR3 DNA reads as TGTGCCAGTACCCTGAGAGGGACTAGCTCCTACAATGAGCAGTTCTTC. It translates to CASTLRGTSSYNEQFF.

The gene calls are TRBV6-2 or TRBV6-3 and TRBJ2-6; no clear D. CDR1 is MNHEY and CDR2 is SVGEGT in the germline V gene. V lost 5 bases, J lost 0 bases, and 8 bases lay in between. The CDR3 has 15 residues. The CDR3 DNA reads as TGTGCCAGCAGTCCCCCTTACTCTGGGGCCAACGTCCTGACTTTC. Protein sequence: CASSPPYSGANVLTF.